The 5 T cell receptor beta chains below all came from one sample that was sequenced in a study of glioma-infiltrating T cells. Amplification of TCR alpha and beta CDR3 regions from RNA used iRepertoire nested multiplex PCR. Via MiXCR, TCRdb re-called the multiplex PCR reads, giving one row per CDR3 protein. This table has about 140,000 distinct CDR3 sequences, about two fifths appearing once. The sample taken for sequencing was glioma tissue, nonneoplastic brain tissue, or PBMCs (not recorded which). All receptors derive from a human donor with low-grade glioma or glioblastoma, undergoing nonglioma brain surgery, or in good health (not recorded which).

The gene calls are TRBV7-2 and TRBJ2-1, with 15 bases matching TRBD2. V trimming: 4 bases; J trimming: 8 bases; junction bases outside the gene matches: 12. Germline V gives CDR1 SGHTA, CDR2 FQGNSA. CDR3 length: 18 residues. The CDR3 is CASSSGLAGGPVPYEQFF. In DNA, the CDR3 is TGTGCCAGCAGCTCAGGACTAGCGGGAGGGCCCGTCCCGTATGAGCAGTTCTTC.

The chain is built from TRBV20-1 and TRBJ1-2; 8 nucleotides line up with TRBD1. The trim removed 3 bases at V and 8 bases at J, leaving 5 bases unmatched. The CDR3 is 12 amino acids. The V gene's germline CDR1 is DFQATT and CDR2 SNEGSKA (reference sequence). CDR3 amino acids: CSASSGGPGYTF. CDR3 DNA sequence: TGCAGTGCTAGTTCAGGGGGCCCCGGCTACACCTTC.

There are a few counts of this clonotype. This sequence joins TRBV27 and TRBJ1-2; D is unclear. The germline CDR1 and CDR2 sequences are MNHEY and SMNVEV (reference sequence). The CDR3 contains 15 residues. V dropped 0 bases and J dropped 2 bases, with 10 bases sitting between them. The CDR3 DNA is TGTGCCAGCAGTTTATCCCTCGCCGGGAACTATGGCTACACCTTC. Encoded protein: CASSLSLAGNYGYTF.

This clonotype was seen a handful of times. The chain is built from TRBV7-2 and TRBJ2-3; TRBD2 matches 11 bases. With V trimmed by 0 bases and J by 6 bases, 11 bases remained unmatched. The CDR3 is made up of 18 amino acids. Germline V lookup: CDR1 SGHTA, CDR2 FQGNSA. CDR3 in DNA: TGTGCCAGCAGCTTAGCGGTACTTAGCGGGAGGGCCAGGGATACGCAGTATTTT. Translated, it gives CASSLAVLSGRARDTQYF.

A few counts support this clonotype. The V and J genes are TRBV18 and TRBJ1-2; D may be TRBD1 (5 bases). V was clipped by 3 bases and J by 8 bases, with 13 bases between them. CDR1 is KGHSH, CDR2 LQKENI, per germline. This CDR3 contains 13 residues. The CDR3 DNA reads TGTGCCAGCTCACCTCTGGAGGGGAGCGGCTACACCTTC. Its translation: CASSPLEGSGYTF.